Sequencing of this T cell receptor (beta chain) was carried out in a study of T cell changes during pregnancy in multiple sclerosis (dated by TCRdb to about 2019). For the wider study: The study looked at changes in the T cell repertoire across pregnancy in women with multiple sclerosis.

Trimmed from V: 8 bases; trimmed from J: 3 bases; junction bases lacking a gene match: 5. From the cysteine up to the phenylalanine, the CDR3 has a length of 13 residues. Here the CDR3 DNA is all that survives: 39 bases in frame from base 1. CDR1 and CDR2 were assigned from the germline V gene as SGHTA and FQGTGA. Library method: the immunoSEQ multiplex PCR assay. Here the immuneACCESS table is served through TCRdb, limited to in-frame sequences with V and J called. Missing clones are a known gap in these copies; in checked studies unresolved V genes cover under half, and the rest lacks a known reason. The sample has fewer than 45,000 clones on record, more than 75% of them singletons. The ten largest clones capture over 5% of the sample. Points on this clone: The antigen this receptor binds is unknown. No base quality information exists; no much larger clone differs at one position.

This sample comprised peripheral blood, obtained in the third trimester of pregnancy. The TCR was taken from a female donor in good health, enrolled as a control in a pregnancy study. The sequence links TRBV7-3 to TRBJ2-7; 9 middle bases align to TRBD1. The DNA sequence reads TGTGCCAGCGCGAAGACAGGGGGCTACGAGCAGTACTTC. Its translation is CASAKTGGYEQYF.